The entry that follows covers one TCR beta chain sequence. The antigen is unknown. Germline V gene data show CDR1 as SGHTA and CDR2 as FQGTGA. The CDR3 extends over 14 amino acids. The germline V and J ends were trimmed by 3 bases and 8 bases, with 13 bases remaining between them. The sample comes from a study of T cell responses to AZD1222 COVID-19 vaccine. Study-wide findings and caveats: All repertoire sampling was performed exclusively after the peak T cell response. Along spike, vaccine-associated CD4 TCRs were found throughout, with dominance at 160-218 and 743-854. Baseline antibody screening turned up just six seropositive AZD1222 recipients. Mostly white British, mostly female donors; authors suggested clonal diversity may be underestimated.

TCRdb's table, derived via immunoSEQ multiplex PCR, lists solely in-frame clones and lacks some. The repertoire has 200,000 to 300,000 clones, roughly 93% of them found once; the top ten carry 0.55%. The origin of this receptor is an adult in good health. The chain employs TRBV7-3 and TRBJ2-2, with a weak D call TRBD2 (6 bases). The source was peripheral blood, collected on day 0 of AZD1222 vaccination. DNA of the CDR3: TGTGCCAGCAGCTTTGCGGGATCGACAGGGGAGCTGTTTTTT. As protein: CASSFAGSTGELFF.